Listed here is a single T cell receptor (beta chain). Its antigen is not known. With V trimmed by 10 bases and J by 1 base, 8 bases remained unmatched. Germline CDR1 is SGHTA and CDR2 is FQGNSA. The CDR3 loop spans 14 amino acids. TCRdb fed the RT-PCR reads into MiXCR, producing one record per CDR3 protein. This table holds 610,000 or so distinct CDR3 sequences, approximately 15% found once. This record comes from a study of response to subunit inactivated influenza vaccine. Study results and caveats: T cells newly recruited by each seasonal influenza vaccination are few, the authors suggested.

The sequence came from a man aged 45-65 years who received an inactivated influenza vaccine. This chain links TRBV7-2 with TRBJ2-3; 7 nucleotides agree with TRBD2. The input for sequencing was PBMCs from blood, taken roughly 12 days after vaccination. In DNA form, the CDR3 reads TGTGCCACCTCAACTAGCGCCCGCACAGATACGCAGTATTTT. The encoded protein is CATSTSARTDTQYF.